What follows describes a single T cell receptor beta chain. Its specificity is not known. Germline CDR1 LNHDA, CDR2 SQIVND (reference sequence). The CDR3 is 14 amino acids. Between the trimmed V and J ends, which lost 7 bases and 4 bases, there was a span of 16 bases. These data originate in a study of cytomegalovirus exposure and HLA in healthy donors. The study's findings and limits: The authors enumerated around 150 TCR beta chains as linked to cytomegalovirus. Previous analysis showed most TCR beta V segments were productive about 90% or about 30% of the time.

It was with 60 Vbeta and 13 Jbeta primers that the PCR ran. Assay used: immunoSEQ multiplex PCR; TCRdb lists only in-frame clones, some missing. The repertoire includes 85,000 to 100,000 clones, approximately 72% of them detected once, and roughly 7.1% sits in the top ten. The rearrangement uses TRBV19 and TRBJ2-5, with D perhaps TRBD1 (7 bases). Source material: PBMCs. This sequence originates from a man in his forties in good health and CMV-seropositive. In DNA, the CDR3 is TGTGCCAGTACCCCGCAGGGGGGCCGAGAGACCCAGTACTTC. Translated, it gives CASTPQGGRETQYF.